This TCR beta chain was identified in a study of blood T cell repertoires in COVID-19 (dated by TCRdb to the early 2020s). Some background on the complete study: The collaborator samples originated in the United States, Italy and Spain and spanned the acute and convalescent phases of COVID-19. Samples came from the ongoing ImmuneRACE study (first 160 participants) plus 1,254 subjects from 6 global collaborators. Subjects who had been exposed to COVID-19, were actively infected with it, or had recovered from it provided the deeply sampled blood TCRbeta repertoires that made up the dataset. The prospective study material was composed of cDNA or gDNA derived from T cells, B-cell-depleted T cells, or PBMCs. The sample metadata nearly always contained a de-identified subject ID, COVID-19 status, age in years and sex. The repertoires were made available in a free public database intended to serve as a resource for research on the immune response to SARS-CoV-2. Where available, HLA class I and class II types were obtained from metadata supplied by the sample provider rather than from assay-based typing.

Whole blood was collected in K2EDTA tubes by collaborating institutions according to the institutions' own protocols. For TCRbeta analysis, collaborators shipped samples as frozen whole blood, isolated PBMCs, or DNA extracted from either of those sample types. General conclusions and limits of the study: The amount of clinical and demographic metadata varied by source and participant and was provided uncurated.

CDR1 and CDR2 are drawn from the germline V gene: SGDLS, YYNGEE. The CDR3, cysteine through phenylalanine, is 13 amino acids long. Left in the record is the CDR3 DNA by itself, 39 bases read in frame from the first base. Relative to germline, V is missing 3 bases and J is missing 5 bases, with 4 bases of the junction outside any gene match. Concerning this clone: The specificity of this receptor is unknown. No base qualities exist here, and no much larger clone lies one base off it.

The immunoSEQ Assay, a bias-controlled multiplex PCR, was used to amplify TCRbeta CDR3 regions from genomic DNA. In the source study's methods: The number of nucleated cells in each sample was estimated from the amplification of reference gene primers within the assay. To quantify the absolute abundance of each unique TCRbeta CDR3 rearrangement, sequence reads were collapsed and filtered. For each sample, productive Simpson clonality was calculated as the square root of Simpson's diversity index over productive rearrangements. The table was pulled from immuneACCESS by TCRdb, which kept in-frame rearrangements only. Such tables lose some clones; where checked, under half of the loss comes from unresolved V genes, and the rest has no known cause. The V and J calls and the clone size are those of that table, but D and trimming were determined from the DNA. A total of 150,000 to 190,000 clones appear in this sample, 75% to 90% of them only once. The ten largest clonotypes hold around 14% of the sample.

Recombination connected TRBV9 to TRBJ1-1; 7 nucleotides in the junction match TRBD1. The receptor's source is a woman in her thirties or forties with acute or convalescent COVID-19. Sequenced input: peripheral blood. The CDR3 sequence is CASSAYRGTEAFF. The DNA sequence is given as TGTGCCAGCAGCGCATACAGGGGTACTGAAGCTTTCTTT.